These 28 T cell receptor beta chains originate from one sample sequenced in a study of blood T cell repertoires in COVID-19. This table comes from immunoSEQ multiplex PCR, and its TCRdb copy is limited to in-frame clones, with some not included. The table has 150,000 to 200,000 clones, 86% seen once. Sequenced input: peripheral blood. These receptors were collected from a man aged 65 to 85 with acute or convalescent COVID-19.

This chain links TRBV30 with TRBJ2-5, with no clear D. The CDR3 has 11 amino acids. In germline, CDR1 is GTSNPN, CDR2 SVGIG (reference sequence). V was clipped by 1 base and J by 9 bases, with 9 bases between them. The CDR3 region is CAWSGSIAQYF. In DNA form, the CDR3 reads TGTGCCTGGAGTGGTAGCATCGCCCAGTACTTC.

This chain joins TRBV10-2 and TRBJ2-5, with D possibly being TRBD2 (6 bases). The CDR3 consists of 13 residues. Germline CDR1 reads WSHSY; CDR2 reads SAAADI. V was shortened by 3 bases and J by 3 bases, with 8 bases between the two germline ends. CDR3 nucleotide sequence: TGCGCCAGCAGTGAACGCGGGGAAGAGACCCAGTACTTC. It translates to CASSERGEETQYF.

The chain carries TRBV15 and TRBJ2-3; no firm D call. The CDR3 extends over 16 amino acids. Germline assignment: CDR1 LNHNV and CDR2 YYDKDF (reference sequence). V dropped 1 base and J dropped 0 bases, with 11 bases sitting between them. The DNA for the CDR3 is TGTGCCACCAGCAGAGGATTGTCGCAGAGCACAGATACGCAGTATTTT. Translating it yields CATSRGLSQSTDTQYF.

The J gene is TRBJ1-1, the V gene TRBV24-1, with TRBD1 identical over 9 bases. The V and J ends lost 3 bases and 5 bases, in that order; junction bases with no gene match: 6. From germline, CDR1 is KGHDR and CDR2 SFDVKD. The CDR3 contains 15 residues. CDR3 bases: TGTGCCACCAGTGATCCCAGACAGGGGGGGACTGAAGCTTTCTTT. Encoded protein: CATSDPRQGGTEAFF.

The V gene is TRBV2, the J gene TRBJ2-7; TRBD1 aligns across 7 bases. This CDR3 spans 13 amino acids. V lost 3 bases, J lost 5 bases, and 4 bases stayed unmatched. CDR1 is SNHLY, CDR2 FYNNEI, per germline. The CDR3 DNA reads TGTGCCAGCAGTGAGGACAGGCCCAACGAGCAGTACTTC. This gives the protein CASSEDRPNEQYF.

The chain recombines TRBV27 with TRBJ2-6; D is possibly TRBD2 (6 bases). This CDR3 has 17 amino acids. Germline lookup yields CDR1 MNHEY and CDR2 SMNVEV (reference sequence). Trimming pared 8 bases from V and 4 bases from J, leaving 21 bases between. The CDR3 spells CASSPGLALGGANVLTF. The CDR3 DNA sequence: TGTGCCAGCTCACCGGGACTGGCATTGGGAGGGGCCAACGTCCTGACTTTC. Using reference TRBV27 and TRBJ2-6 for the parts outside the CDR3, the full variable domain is EAQVTQNPRYLITVTGKKLTVTCSQNMNHEYMSWYRQDPGLGLRQIYYSMNVEVTDKGDVPEGYKVSRKEKRNFPLILESPSPNQTSLYFCASSPGLALGGANVLTFGAGSRLTVL.

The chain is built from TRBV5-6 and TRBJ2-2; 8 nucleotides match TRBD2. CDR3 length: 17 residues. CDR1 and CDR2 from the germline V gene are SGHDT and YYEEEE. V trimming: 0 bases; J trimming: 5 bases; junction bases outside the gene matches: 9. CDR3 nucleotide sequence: TGTGCCAGCAGCTTGGTTGCCAGCGGGGGAGAGACCGGGGAGCTGTTTTTT. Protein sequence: CASSLVASGGETGELFF.

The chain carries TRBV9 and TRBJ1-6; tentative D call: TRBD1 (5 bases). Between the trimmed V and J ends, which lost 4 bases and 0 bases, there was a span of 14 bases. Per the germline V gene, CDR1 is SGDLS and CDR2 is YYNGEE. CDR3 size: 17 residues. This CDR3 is CASSLSPQASYNSPLHF. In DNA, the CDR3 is TGTGCCAGCAGCTTATCCCCACAGGCCTCCTATAATTCACCCCTCCACTTT.

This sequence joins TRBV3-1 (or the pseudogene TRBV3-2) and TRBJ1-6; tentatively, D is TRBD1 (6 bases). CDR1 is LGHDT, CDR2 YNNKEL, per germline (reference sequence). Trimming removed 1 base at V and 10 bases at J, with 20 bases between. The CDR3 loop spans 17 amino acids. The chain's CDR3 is CASSQGTVLSGWSPLHF. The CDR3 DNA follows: TGTGCCAGCAGCCAAGGGACAGTCCTATCAGGGTGGTCACCCCTCCACTTT.

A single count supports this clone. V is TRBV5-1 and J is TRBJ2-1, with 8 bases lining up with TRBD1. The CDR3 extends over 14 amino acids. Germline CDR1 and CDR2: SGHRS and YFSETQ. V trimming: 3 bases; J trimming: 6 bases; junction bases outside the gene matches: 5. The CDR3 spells CASSSGQAFNEQFF. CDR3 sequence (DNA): TGCGCCAGCAGCTCGGGACAGGCGTTCAATGAGCAGTTCTTC.

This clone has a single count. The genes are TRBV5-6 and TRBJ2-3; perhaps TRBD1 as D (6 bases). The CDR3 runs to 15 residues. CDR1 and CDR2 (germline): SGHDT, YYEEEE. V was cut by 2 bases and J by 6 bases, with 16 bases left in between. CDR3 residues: CASSLRQVGKDTQYF. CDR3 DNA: TGTGCCAGCAGCTTACGACAGGTCGGGAAGGATACGCAGTATTTT.

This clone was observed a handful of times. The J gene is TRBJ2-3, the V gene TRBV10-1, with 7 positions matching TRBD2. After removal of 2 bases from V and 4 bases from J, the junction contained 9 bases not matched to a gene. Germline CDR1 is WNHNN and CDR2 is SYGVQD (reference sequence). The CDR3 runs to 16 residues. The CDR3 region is CASSENGAGASDTQYF. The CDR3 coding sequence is TGCGCCAGCAGTGAGAACGGCGCGGGAGCTTCAGATACGCAGTATTTT.

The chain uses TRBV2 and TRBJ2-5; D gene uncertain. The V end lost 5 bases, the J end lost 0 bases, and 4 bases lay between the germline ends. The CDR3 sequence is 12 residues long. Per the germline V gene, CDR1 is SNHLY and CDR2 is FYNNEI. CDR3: CASSLYQETQYF. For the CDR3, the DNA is TGTGCCAGCAGTCTGTACCAAGAGACCCAGTACTTC.

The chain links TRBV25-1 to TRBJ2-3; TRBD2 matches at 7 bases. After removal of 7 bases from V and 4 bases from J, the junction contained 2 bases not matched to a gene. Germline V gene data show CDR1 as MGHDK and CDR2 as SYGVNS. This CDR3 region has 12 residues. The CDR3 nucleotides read TGTGCCAGCAAGCGGGGCGCAGATACGCAGTATTTT. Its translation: CASKRGADTQYF.

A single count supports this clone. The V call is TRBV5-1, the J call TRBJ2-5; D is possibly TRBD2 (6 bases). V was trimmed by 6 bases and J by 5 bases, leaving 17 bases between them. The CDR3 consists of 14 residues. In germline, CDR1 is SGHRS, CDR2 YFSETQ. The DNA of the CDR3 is TGCGCCAGCACTTCCTCCGGGACTTCGGAGACCCAGTACTTC. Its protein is CASTSSGTSETQYF.

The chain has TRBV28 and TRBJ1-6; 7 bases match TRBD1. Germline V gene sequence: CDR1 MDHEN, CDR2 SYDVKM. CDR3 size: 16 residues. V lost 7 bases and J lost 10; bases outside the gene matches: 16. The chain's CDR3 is CASTVGARQGESPLHF. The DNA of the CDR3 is TGTGCCAGCACCGTCGGGGCGAGACAGGGAGAATCACCCCTCCACTTT.

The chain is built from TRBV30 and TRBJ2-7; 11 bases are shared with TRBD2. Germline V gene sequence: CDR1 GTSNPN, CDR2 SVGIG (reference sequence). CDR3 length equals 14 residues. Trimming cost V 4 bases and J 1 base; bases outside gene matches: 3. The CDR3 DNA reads TGTGCCTGGACTAGCGGGAGGTGGTCCTACGAGCAGTACTTC. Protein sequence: CAWTSGRWSYEQYF.

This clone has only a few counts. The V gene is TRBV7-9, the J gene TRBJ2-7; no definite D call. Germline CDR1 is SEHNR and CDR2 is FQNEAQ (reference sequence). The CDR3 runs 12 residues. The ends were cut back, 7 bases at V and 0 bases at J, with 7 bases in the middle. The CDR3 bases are TGTGCCAGCACCCAATCCTCCTACGAGCAGTACTTC. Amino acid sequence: CASTQSSYEQYF.

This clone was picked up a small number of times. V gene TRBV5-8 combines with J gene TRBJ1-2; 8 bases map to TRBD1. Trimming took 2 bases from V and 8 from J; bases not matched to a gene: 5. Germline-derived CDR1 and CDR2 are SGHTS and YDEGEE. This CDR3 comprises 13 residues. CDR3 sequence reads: CASSFTGGWGYTF. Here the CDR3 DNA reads TGTGCCAGCAGCTTCACAGGGGGTTGGGGCTACACCTTC.

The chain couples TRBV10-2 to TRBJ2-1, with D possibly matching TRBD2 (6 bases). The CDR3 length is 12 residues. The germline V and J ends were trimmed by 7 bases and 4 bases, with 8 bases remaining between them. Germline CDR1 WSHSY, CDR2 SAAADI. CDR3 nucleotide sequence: TGCGCCAGCATGGCGGGGTACAATGAGCAGTTCTTC. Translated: CASMAGYNEQFF.

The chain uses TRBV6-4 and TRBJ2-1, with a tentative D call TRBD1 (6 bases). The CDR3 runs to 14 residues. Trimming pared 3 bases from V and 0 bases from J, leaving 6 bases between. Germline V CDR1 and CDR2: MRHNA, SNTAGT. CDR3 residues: CASSEDSSYNEQFF. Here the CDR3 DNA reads TGTGCCAGCAGTGAGGACAGCTCCTACAATGAGCAGTTCTTC.

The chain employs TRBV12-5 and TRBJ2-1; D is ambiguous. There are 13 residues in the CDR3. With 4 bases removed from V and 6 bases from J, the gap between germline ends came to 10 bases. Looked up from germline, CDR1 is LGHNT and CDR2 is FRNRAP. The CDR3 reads CASGSAGINEQFF. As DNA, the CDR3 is TGTGCTAGTGGTTCCGCAGGAATCAATGAGCAGTTCTTC.

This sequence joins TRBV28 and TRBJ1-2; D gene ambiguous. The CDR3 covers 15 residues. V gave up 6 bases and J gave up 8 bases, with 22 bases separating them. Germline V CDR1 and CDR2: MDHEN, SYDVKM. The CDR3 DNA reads TGTGCCAGCAGCTCTAGGGCGGGTGAGAGAGAGGGCTACACCTTC. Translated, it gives CASSSRAGEREGYTF.

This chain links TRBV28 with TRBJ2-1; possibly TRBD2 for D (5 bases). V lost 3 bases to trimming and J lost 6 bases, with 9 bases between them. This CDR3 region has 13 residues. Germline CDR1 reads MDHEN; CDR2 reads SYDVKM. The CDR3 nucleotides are TGTGCCAGCAGTTTGGCTAGCCGCAATGAGCAGTTCTTC. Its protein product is CASSLASRNEQFF.

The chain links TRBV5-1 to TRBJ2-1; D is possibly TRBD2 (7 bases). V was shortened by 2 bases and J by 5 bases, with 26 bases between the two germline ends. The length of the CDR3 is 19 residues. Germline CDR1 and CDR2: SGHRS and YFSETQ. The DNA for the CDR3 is TGCGCCAGCAGCTTCAGGACTAGGATGGGGACACGTCACGACAATGAGCAGTTCTTC. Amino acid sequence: CASSFRTRMGTRHDNEQFF.

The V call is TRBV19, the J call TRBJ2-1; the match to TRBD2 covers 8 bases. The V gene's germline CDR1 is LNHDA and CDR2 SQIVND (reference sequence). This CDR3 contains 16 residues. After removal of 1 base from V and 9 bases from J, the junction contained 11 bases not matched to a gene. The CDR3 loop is CASSIVPSGLAGEQFF. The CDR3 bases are TGTGCCAGTAGTATAGTTCCTAGCGGGTTGGCTGGTGAGCAGTTCTTC.

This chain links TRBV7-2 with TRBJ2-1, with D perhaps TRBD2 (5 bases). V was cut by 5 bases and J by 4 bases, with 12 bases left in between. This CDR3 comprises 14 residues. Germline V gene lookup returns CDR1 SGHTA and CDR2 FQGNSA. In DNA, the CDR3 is TGTGCCAGCAGCCCTACCCCGGGGTACAATGAGCAGTTCTTC. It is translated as CASSPTPGYNEQFF.

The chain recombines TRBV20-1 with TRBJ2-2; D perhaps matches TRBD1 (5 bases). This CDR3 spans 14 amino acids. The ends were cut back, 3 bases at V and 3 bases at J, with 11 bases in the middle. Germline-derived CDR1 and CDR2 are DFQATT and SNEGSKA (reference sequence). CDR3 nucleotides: TGCAGTGCTAGTGACAGTCCCCACACCGGGGAGCTGTTTTTT. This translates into CSASDSPHTGELFF.